This T cell receptor beta chain was captured in a study of blood T cell repertoires in COVID-19. At the level of the study: The samples span acute and convalescent COVID-19 from the United States, Italy and Spain.

In germline, CDR1 is KGHSH, CDR2 LQKENI. CDR3 size: 15 residues. V shed 2 bases, J shed 4 bases, and the junction held 7 bases outside the gene matches. Sequenced by immunoSEQ multiplex PCR; TCRdb stores in-frame clones only, minus some. There are approximately 89,000 clones in the sample; about 83% occur only once, and around 13% lies in the top ten. The source of this sequence is a woman aged 70-85 years with acute or convalescent COVID-19. Source material: peripheral blood. The V call is TRBV18, the J call TRBJ2-7, with 8 bases that match TRBD2. The CDR3 DNA reads as TGTGCCAGCTCACCAAGCGGGGGCAGGGCGTACGAGCAGTACGTC. Residues: CASSPSGGRAYEQYV.